A single sample gave rise to the 5 T cell receptor beta chains below, sequenced in a study of cytomegalovirus exposure and HLA in healthy donors. Amplification used 60 Vbeta primers and 13 Jbeta primers. This table comes from immunoSEQ multiplex PCR, and its TCRdb copy is limited to in-frame clones, with some not included. The sample has about 120,000 clones, 80% seen once; the top ten hold approximately 0.22%. The specimen sequenced was PBMCs. The receptors here all came from a man aged 45-65 years in good health and CMV-seronegative.

The J gene is TRBJ2-6, the V gene TRBV5-6; weak D call: TRBD2 (5 bases). The CDR3 is 15 residues long. V lost 4 bases, J lost 0 bases, and 8 bases lay in between. Germline values: CDR1 SGHDT, CDR2 YYEEEE. This CDR3 reads CASSIEGSGANVLTF. In nucleotides, the CDR3 is TGTGCCAGCAGCATTGAGGGCTCTGGGGCCAACGTCCTGACTTTC.

V is TRBV5-1 and J is TRBJ2-2, with D possibly being TRBD2 (5 bases). The CDR3 runs to 15 residues. Trimming removed 4 bases at V and 5 bases at J, with 15 bases between. Per germline, CDR1 SGHRS and CDR2 YFSETQ. CDR3 residues: CASSPDGLLTGELFF. The CDR3 DNA is TGCGCCAGCAGCCCGGATGGACTTCTAACCGGGGAGCTGTTTTTT.

The chain's CDR3 is CASSPPSEDTQYF. DNA of the CDR3: TGTGCCAGCAGCCCTCCTAGTGAAGATACGCAGTATTTT. The chain uses TRBV9 and TRBJ2-3; D remains ambiguous. The CDR3 extends over 13 amino acids. Germline V gene lookup returns CDR1 SGDLS and CDR2 YYNGEE. V was pared by 4 bases and J by 5 bases, with 11 bases between. Drawing the rest from reference TRBV9 and TRBJ2-3, the complete variable domain is DSGVTQTPKHLITATGQRVTLRCSPRSGDLSVYWYQQSLDQGLQFLIQYYNGEERAKGNILERFSAQQFPDLHSELNLSSLELGDSALYFCASSPPSEDTQYFGPGTRLTVL.

This chain joins TRBV5-1 and TRBJ2-7; 14 bases line up with TRBD2. Looked up from germline, CDR1 is SGHRS and CDR2 is YFSETQ. The junction had 6 bases not matched to a gene; V was cut back by 0 bases and J by 4 bases. This CDR3 is 17 amino acids long. The CDR3 DNA follows: TGCGCCAGCAGCTTGGGGGAGACTAGCGGGAGGGCTTACGAGCAGTACTTC. Protein sequence: CASSLGETSGRAYEQYF.

The chain's CDR3 is CAISESATGGSYEQYF. In nucleotides, the CDR3 is TGTGCCATCAGTGAGTCGGCGACAGGGGGCTCCTACGAGCAGTACTTC. The J gene is TRBJ2-5, the V gene TRBV10-3; the match to TRBD1 covers 9 bases. Matching the DNA end better, TRBJ2-7 makes the J call doubtful. Germline V gives CDR1 ENHRY, CDR2 SYGVKD. CDR3 size: 16 residues.